The 26 T cell receptor beta chains given below trace back to one sample, sequenced in a study of CD8 T cells in Susac syndrome. Reverse transcription used about 0.45 to 1 ug RNA and random hexamers. TCRdb analysed the immunoSEQ multiplex PCR reads with MiXCR anew, one entry per CDR3 protein. The table records about 200,000 distinct CDR3 sequences, around nine tenths of them present only once. The material sequenced was CD4+ T cells from PBMCs. These receptors were collected from a human donor with Susac syndrome.

J is TRBJ2-7 and V is TRBV2; TRBD1 matches at 10 bases. V shed 6 bases and J 3 bases; nucleotides not matched to a gene: 5. Germline V gene lookup returns CDR1 SNHLY and CDR2 FYNNEI. This CDR3 comprises 14 residues. Written as DNA, the CDR3 is TGTGCCAGCAGCCTGGACAGGGGGAACTACGAGCAGTACTTC. Translation gives CASSLDRGNYEQYF.

V gene TRBV6-5 combines with J gene TRBJ1-5, with 10 bases fitting TRBD1. CDR3 size: 15 residues. The trim removed 5 bases at V and 2 bases at J, leaving 3 bases unmatched. Germline loops: CDR1 MNHEY, CDR2 SVGAGI. The CDR3: CASSTGTGGNQPQHF. CDR3 bases: TGTGCCAGCAGTACCGGGACAGGGGGCAATCAGCCCCAGCATTTT.

The chain couples TRBV3-1 to TRBJ1-1, with TRBD1 identical over 9 bases. Germline CDR1 and CDR2: LGHDT and YNNKEL (reference sequence). The V gene end was trimmed by 4 bases and the J gene end by 11 bases; junction bases not matched to a gene: 5. The CDR3 length is 12 residues. For the CDR3, the DNA is TGTGCCAGCAGCCCGGGACAGGGTTTTGCTTTCTTT. Protein: CASSPGQGFAFF.

The gene calls are TRBV7-2 and TRBJ2-2; TRBD2 agrees at 12 bases. Germline CDR1 SGHTA, CDR2 FQGNSA. V lost 8 bases, J lost 5 bases, and 12 bases stayed unmatched. The CDR3 runs 17 residues. This CDR3 is CASLERALAGGTGELFF. The CDR3 DNA reads TGTGCCAGCCTAGAACGGGCACTAGCGGGAGGTACCGGGGAGCTGTTTTTT.

This chain uses TRBV20-1 with TRBJ1-1, with a weak D call TRBD1 (6 bases). Deletions cut 1 base from V and 0 bases from J, with 15 bases between. CDR1 and CDR2 from the germline V gene are DFQATT and SNEGSKA (reference sequence). The CDR3 is made up of 16 amino acids. The CDR3 sequence: CSARVSRGAVNTEAFF. CDR3 nucleotides: TGCAGTGCTAGAGTCAGCAGGGGCGCAGTGAACACTGAAGCTTTCTTT.

This chain connects TRBV20-1 to TRBJ2-7; 10 bases fit TRBD1. J gave up 6 bases and V 6 bases, and 8 bases lay outside the gene matches. The V gene's germline CDR1 is DFQATT and CDR2 SNEGSKA (reference sequence). The CDR3 length is 13 residues. The CDR3 region is CSAGQGMRIEQYF. The CDR3 bases are TGCAGTGCGGGACAGGGGATGCGTATCGAGCAGTACTTC.

The rearrangement links TRBV5-1 to TRBJ1-1; TRBD1 might be the D (5 bases). V lost 0 bases and J lost 2, with 17 bases in between. Germline V gene sequence: CDR1 SGHRS, CDR2 YFSETQ. The CDR3 covers 17 residues. CDR3: CASSLATVRGSNTEAFF. Here the CDR3 DNA reads TGCGCCAGCAGCTTGGCCACTGTCCGGGGGTCAAACACTGAAGCTTTCTTT.

V gene TRBV12-3 or TRBV12-4 combines with J gene TRBJ2-5; D remains unclear. This CDR3 contains 12 residues. Trimming pared 4 bases from V and 5 bases from J, leaving 8 bases between. The CDR3 reads CASSWVEETQYF. CDR3 nucleotide sequence: TGTGCCAGCAGTTGGGTGGAGGAGACCCAGTACTTC.

The chain is built from TRBV20-1 and TRBJ2-3; D possibly uses TRBD1 or TRBD2 (5 bases each). The germline V gene has CDR1 DFQATT and CDR2 SNEGSKA (reference sequence). V dropped 0 bases and J dropped 1 base, with 14 bases sitting between them. CDR3 size: 16 residues. Here the CDR3 reads CSARDFGAYGTDTQYF. DNA for the CDR3: TGCAGTGCTAGAGATTTCGGGGCGTATGGCACAGATACGCAGTATTTT.

This clonotype was recorded only once. The chain is built from TRBV25-1 and TRBJ1-1; TRBD1 might be the D (6 bases). Deletions cut 7 bases from V and 6 bases from J, with 15 bases between. Per germline, CDR1 MGHDK and CDR2 SYGVNS. The CDR3 has 13 amino acids. As DNA, the CDR3 is TGTGCCAGCACCAAACAGGGCAGCGCTGAAGCTTTCTTT. It codes for CASTKQGSAEAFF.

The V gene is TRBV7-2, the J gene TRBJ1-2, with unresolved D. The germline CDR1 and CDR2 sequences are SGHTA and FQGNSA. There are 13 residues in the CDR3. The V end lost 6 bases, the J end lost 2 bases, and 10 bases lay between the germline ends. CDR3 nucleotides: TGTGCCAGCAGATTCGACGCAAACTATGGCTACACCTTC. It translates to CASRFDANYGYTF.

The chain carries TRBV12-3 or TRBV12-4 and TRBJ1-1; perhaps TRBD1 as D (5 bases). The V end was cut by 4 bases, the J end by 3 bases, with 12 bases between. The CDR3 runs to 14 residues. In DNA form, the CDR3 reads TGTGCCAGCAGTTGGGCAGGGAGAGACACTGAAGCTTTCTTT. It specifies CASSWAGRDTEAFF.

CDR3 coding DNA: TGTGCCAGCTCACCACCGACGGTTGAAGGGGCGGGGGACGAGCAGTACTTC. Protein sequence: CASSPPTVEGAGDEQYF. The chain is built from TRBV18 and TRBJ2-7; 7 nucleotides agree with TRBD2. The CDR3 totals 17 residues. CDR1 and CDR2 from the germline V gene are KGHSH and LQKENI. Trimming at V came to 0 bases and at J to 5 bases, leaving 13 bases not matched to a gene.

The chain has TRBV7-9 and TRBJ2-2; D is perhaps TRBD1 (5 bases). This CDR3 has 11 residues. The V and J ends lost 6 bases and 7 bases respectively, with 6 bases between them. CDR1 is SEHNR, CDR2 FQNEAQ, per germline (reference sequence). CDR3: CASRTVGELFF. DNA of the CDR3: TGTGCCAGCAGGACAGTCGGGGAGCTGTTTTTT.

The V gene is TRBV4-2, the J gene TRBJ1-2; 7 bases agree with TRBD1. CDR1 and CDR2 (germline): LGHNA, YNFKEQ. This CDR3 comprises 14 residues. V gave up 4 bases and J gave up 0 bases; unmatched junction bases: 2. The CDR3: CASSPDRSNYGYTF. The CDR3, as DNA: TGTGCCAGCAGCCCGGACAGGTCTAACTATGGCTACACCTTC.

The rearrangement joins TRBV30 to TRBJ1-1; D call uncertain. Germline V gene sequence: CDR1 GTSNPN, CDR2 SVGIG (reference sequence). The length of the CDR3 is 13 residues. Trimming pared 3 bases from V and 3 bases from J, leaving 11 bases between. The CDR3: CAWSPPGYTEAFF. For the CDR3, the DNA is TGTGCCTGGAGCCCTCCCGGGTACACTGAAGCTTTCTTT.

The chain couples TRBV27 to TRBJ2-3; 10 bases align to TRBD1. The germline V gene has CDR1 MNHEY and CDR2 SMNVEV (reference sequence). The J segment lost 3 bases and the V segment lost 8 bases, leaving 5 bases of the junction unmatched. The CDR3 loop spans 14 amino acids. The CDR3 sequence: CASQTGGETDTQYF. The CDR3 DNA sequence: TGTGCCAGCCAGACAGGGGGCGAGACAGATACGCAGTATTTT.

The chain employs TRBV3-1 and TRBJ2-5, with D unclear. Germline V gives CDR1 LGHDT, CDR2 YNNKEL (reference sequence). V lost 2 bases and J lost 2, with 12 bases in between. The CDR3 spans 15 residues. In DNA form, the CDR3 reads TGTGCCAGCAGCCAACTGCCGGGCCTACAAGAGACCCAGTACTTC. Encoded protein: CASSQLPGLQETQYF.

The genes are TRBV5-4 and TRBJ2-6; D is unresolved. The V gene's germline CDR1 is SGHNT and CDR2 YYREEE (reference sequence). CDR3 size: 16 residues. Between the trimmed V and J ends, which lost 2 bases and 0 bases, there was a span of 9 bases. DNA of the CDR3: TGTGCCAGCAGCTTCATGCGTGACTCTGGGGCCAACGTCCTGACTTTC. It translates to CASSFMRDSGANVLTF.

This clonotype came up a few times. The chain couples TRBV30 to TRBJ2-7; TRBD1 matches 11 bases. Per germline, CDR1 GTSNPN and CDR2 SVGIG (reference sequence). The CDR3 runs 15 residues. With V trimmed by 3 bases and J by 9 bases, 13 bases remained unmatched. CDR3 amino acids: CAWSGSRTGGAGQYF. CDR3 nucleotides: TGTGCCTGGAGCGGCTCAAGGACAGGGGGCGCAGGGCAGTACTTC. Full variable domain (missing parts from reference TRBV30 and TRBJ2-7): SQTIHQWPATLVQPVGSPLSLECTVEGTSNPNLYWYRQAAGRGLQLLFYSVGIGQISSEVPQNLSASRPQDRQFILSSKKLLLSDSGFYLCAWSGSRTGGAGQYFGPGTRLTVT.

V usage is TRBV14 and J usage is TRBJ1-2; D uncertain. Trimming removed 5 bases from V and 7 bases from J, with 20 bases in between. In germline, CDR1 is SGHDN, CDR2 FVKESK. The CDR3 runs to 15 residues. CDR3 DNA: TGTGCCAGCAGCTTTCCTGGGTCCGCGGTTAGTGGCTACACCTTC. It specifies CASSFPGSAVSGYTF.

The chain recombines TRBV11-2 with TRBJ2-6, with D unresolved. The CDR3 is 18 amino acids. Trimming left V 3 bases short and J 0 bases short, with 15 bases between. Germline V CDR1 and CDR2: SGHAT, FQNNGV. As DNA, the CDR3 is TGTGCCAGCAGCTTTATCCGGGCTCCTTACTCTGGGGCCAACGTCCTGACTTTC. This sequence encodes CASSFIRAPYSGANVLTF.

V is TRBV20-1 and J is TRBJ1-2, with D possibly TRBD1 on 5 matching bases. The CDR3 loop spans 13 amino acids. Trimming took 3 bases from V and 4 from J, leaving 12 bases between them. Germline-derived CDR1 and CDR2 are DFQATT and SNEGSKA (reference sequence). The DNA for the CDR3 is TGCAGTGCTAGCGTTCGGGGGACCTATGGCTACACCTTC. Translating it yields CSASVRGTYGYTF.

CDR3 region: CASSLGTQTYEQYF. For the CDR3, the DNA is TGTGCCAGCAGCTTAGGGACCCAGACCTACGAGCAGTACTTC. V usage is TRBV7-9 and J usage is TRBJ2-7; D call uncertain. The germline V gene has CDR1 SEHNR and CDR2 FQNEAQ (reference sequence). With 1 base removed from V and 2 bases from J, the gap between germline ends came to 9 bases. This CDR3 has 14 amino acids.

The CDR3 DNA sequence: TGTGCCAGCAGCACCAGGACAGGGAACACCGGGGAGCTGTTTTTT. Protein product: CASSTRTGNTGELFF. The chain recombines TRBV2 with TRBJ2-2, with 7 bases identical to TRBD1. V shed 6 bases and J 1 base; nucleotides not matched to a gene: 5. This CDR3 region has 15 residues. The germline V gene has CDR1 SNHLY and CDR2 FYNNEI.

CDR3 sequence reads: CASSIEEAYTF. The CDR3 DNA sequence: TGTGCCAGTAGTATAGAGGAGGCCTACACCTTC. V is TRBV19 and J is TRBJ1-2; D gene unclear. This CDR3 spans 11 amino acids. Looked up from germline, CDR1 is LNHDA and CDR2 is SQIVND (reference sequence). The V gene lost 0 bases and the J gene lost 10 bases, with 6 bases spanning the gap. The whole variable domain, remainder taken from reference TRBV19 and TRBJ1-2, is DGGITQSPKYLFRKEGQNVTLSCEQNLNHDAMYWYRQDPGQGLRLIYYSQIVNDFQKGDIAEGYSVSREKKESFPLTVTSAQKNPTAFYLCASSIEEAYTFGSGTRLTVV.